This paragraph covers one T cell receptor beta chain sequence. What it binds is unknown. CDR1 and CDR2 (germline): WSHSY, SAAADI. The CDR3 sequence is 13 residues long. V was pared by 6 bases and J by 1 base, with 10 bases between. The data were obtained in a study of shared clonotypes between healthy human individuals. Per the study methods: Filtering differed, since immunoSEQ gave only junction sequences and no quality scores. Clones were read by immunoSEQ multiplex PCR, and TCRdb kept only the in-frame ones, dropping some. V and J calls and clone size are those listed in that table; D and trimming were worked out from the DNA. The data contain more than 600,000 clones, under 95% of them singletons. Naive CD8 cells lacked CD45RO, underwent positive selection for CCR7 and left out terminally differentiated effector memory CD45RA+ cells. Study observations and caveats: Only a few donors were included, so the genetic and exposure-history diversity represented was limited. Clonotypes shared by all four donors outscored non-shared clonotypes in generation probability.

Specimen: naive CD8+ T cells sorted from blood. The chain joins TRBV10-2 to TRBJ2-7; D is unclear. The clonotype was recovered from a man aged 30 to 45 in good health. CDR3 sequence: CASSAVGSYEQYF. The CDR3 DNA reads TGCGCCAGCAGCGCCGTAGGGTCCTACGAGCAGTACTTC.